The T cell receptor (beta chain) described here comes from a study of T cell responses to AZD1222 COVID-19 vaccine. The CDR3 covers 16 residues. Assay used: immunoSEQ multiplex PCR; TCRdb lists only in-frame clones, some missing. Of over 100,000 clones listed, roughly 87% are singletons. This clonotype was obtained from an adult who received the AZD1222 COVID-19 vaccine. The chain combines TRBV21-1 with TRBJ1-2; the table's TRBD1 call for D was not verified on the DNA. TRBV21-1 is described as a pseudogene. Source: peripheral blood, taken 28 days after the second AZD1222 dose. The CDR3, as DNA: TGTGCCAGCAGCAAAGTGGGGCAGGCGGAGAACTATGGCTACACCTTC. Translating gives CASSKVGQAENYGYTF.